The 5 T cell receptor beta chains listed next were all sequenced from one sample in a study of blood T cell repertoires in COVID-19. This table comes from immunoSEQ multiplex PCR, and its TCRdb copy is limited to in-frame clones, with some not included. Altogether approximately 290,000 clones are present, approximately 84% being singletons, with the ten largest covering around 14%. The sample comprised peripheral blood. These receptors all come from a person between 65 and 80 years old with COVID-19, enrolled during active disease.

The DNA of the CDR3 is TGTGCCAGCTCACCGCTAGCGGCCCTGGGGGAAAAACTGTTTTTT. Protein sequence: CASSPLAALGEKLFF. The chain combines TRBV18 with TRBJ1-4; D is unclear. The CDR3 runs to 15 residues. Germline CDR1 KGHSH, CDR2 LQKENI. The ends were cut back, 3 bases at V and 8 bases at J, with 16 bases in the middle.

V usage is TRBV18 and J usage is TRBJ1-5; TRBD1 aligns across 9 bases. The CDR3 has 16 amino acids. Germline CDR1 KGHSH, CDR2 LQKENI. V shed 5 bases, J shed 4 bases, and the junction held 9 bases outside the gene matches. In DNA form, the CDR3 reads TGTGCCAGCTCAGATAAGGACAGGGGTACGAATCAGCCCCAGCATTTT. This translates into CASSDKDRGTNQPQHF.

The J gene is TRBJ2-7, the V gene TRBV9, with a possible D match to TRBD2 (7 bases). The germline V gene encodes CDR1 SGDLS and CDR2 YYNGEE. This CDR3 is 15 amino acids long. With 0 bases removed from V and 2 bases from J, the gap between germline ends came to 12 bases. The CDR3 reads CASSVGGAGAYEQYF. For the CDR3, the DNA is TGTGCCAGCAGCGTAGGGGGGGCGGGGGCCTACGAGCAGTACTTC.

This chain links TRBV6-2 or TRBV6-3 with TRBJ2-5; the match to TRBD2 covers 7 bases. The germline gives CDR1 MNHEY, CDR2 SVGEGT. After removal of 5 bases from V and 1 base from J, the junction contained 7 bases not matched to a gene. The CDR3 sequence is 15 residues long. The CDR3 DNA follows: TGTGCCAGCAGTGGGAGGGAAGACTTCCAAGAGACCCAGTACTTC. Protein product: CASSGREDFQETQYF.

J is TRBJ2-5 and V is TRBV2; tentatively, D is TRBD1 (6 bases). CDR1 and CDR2 from the germline V gene are SNHLY and FYNNEI. CDR3 size: 14 residues. Trimming left V 7 bases short and J 3 bases short, with 15 bases between. This CDR3 is CASTEGGIKETQYF. DNA of the CDR3: TGTGCCAGCACCGAAGGGGGTATAAAAGAGACCCAGTACTTC.